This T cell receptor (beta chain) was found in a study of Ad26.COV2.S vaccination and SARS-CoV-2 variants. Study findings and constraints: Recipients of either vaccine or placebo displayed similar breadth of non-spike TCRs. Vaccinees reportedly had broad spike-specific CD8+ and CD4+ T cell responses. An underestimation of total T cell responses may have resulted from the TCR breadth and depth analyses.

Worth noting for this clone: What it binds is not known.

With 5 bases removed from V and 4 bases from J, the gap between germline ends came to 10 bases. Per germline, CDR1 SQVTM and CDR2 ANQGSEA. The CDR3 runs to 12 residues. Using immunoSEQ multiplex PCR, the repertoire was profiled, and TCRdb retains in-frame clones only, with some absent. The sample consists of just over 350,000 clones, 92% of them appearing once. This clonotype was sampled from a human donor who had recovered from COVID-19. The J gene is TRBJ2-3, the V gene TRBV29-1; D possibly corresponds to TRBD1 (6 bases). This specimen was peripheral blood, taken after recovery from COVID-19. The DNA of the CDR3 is TGCAGCGTTACAGGGAAACCAGATACGCAGTATTTT. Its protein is CSVTGKPDTQYF.